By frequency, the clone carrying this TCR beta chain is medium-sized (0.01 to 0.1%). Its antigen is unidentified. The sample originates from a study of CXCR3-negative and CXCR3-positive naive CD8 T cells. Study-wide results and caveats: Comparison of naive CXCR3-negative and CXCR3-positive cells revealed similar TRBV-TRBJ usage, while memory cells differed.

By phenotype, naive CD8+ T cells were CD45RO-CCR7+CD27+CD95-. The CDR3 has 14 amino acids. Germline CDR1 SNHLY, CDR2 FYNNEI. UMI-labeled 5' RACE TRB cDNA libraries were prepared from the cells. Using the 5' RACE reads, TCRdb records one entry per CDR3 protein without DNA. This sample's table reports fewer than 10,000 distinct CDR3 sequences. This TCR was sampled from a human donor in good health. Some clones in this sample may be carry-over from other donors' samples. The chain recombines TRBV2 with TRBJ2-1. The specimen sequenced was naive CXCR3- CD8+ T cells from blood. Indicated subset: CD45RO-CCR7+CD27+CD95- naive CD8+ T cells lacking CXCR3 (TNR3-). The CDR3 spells CASSTANSYNEQFF.